These 28 T cell receptor beta chains were sequenced from one sample in a study of T cells in Graves' hyperthyroidism and ophthalmopathy. TCR beta CDR3 sequences were amplified from RNA transcripts. A set of HTBI primers served as the primers for a first-round RT-PCR of the TCR CDR3. TCRdb independently ran MiXCR on the multiplex PCR reads; one entry per CDR3 protein. The top ten clones hold 67% of a sample with 130,000 or so distinct CDR3 sequences, roughly a fifth of them seen once. What was sequenced was blood. Every receptor here comes from a woman aged 45-60 years with Graves' hyperthyroidism that later progressed to Graves' ophthalmopathy.

The J gene is TRBJ2-5, the V gene TRBV5-1; D remains ambiguous. This CDR3 has 14 residues. The V gene's germline CDR1 is SGHRS and CDR2 YFSETQ. The germline V and J ends were trimmed by 3 bases and 2 bases, with 11 bases remaining between them. CDR3 sequence reads: CASSSLDPQETQYF. CDR3 nucleotide sequence: TGCGCCAGCAGCTCTTTAGACCCTCAAGAGACCCAGTACTTC.

This clonotype was recorded a few times. A much larger clone lies a single base off, so this may be a read error. The J gene is TRBJ1-1, the V gene TRBV5-5, with D possibly TRBD1 on 5 matching bases. CDR3 length equals 15 residues. Germline V gene data show CDR1 as SGHKS and CDR2 as YYEKEE (reference sequence). Deletions cut 4 bases from V and 1 base from J, with 14 bases between. The CDR3 loop reads CASSPNAGGNTEAFF. The CDR3 region has the DNA TGTGCCAGCAGCCCAAATGCTGGGGGGAACACTGAAGCTTTCTTT. The full variable domain, with the rest looked up from reference TRBV5-5 and TRBJ1-1, is DAGVTQSPTHLIKTRGQQVTLRCSPISGHKSVSWYQQVLGQGPQFIFQYYEKEERGRGNFPDRFSARQFPNYSSELNVNALLLGDSALYLCASSPNAGGNTEAFFGQGTRLTVV.

The table lists this clonotype with many counts. The chain is built from TRBV11-2 and TRBJ2-2, with 8 bases that match TRBD2. Trimming cost V 5 bases and J 0 bases; bases outside gene matches: 8. The germline V gene encodes CDR1 SGHAT and CDR2 FQNNGV. The CDR3 contains 17 residues. CDR3 amino acids: CASSGKTSGANTGELFF. The CDR3 region has the DNA TGTGCCAGCAGCGGTAAAACTAGCGGAGCGAACACCGGGGAGCTGTTTTTT.

This clonotype was counted only a few times. The chain uses TRBV3-1 and TRBJ2-1, with TRBD2 matching over 7 bases. The CDR3 runs to 15 residues. The J segment lost 8 bases and the V segment lost 4 bases, leaving 11 bases of the junction unmatched. The germline V gene has CDR1 LGHDT and CDR2 YNNKEL (reference sequence). This CDR3 is CASSPSTSPRHEQFF. CDR3 bases: TGTGCCAGCAGCCCCTCGACTAGCCCGAGGCATGAGCAGTTCTTC.

The J gene is TRBJ2-2, the V gene TRBV12-3 or TRBV12-4; D call uncertain. This CDR3 is 13 amino acids long. Between the trimmed V and J ends, which lost 3 bases and 4 bases, there was a span of 6 bases. The CDR3 sequence: CASSFSSTGELFF. DNA for the CDR3: TGTGCCAGCAGTTTCTCTAGCACCGGGGAGCTGTTTTTT.

This clonotype occurred many times. The rearrangement joins TRBV2 to TRBJ1-4; D call uncertain. The V gene lost 3 bases and the J gene lost 9 bases, with 17 bases spanning the gap. The CDR3 has 15 amino acids. Germline V lookup: CDR1 SNHLY, CDR2 FYNNEI. Here the CDR3 reads CASSEEAVGPKKLFF. The CDR3 DNA reads as TGTGCCAGCAGTGAGGAGGCGGTAGGACCGAAAAAACTGTTTTTT.

This clonotype has ten or more counts. The gene calls are TRBV18 and TRBJ2-7; D gene unclear. V dropped 0 bases and J dropped 4 bases, with 7 bases sitting between them. Germline V CDR1 and CDR2: KGHSH, LQKENI. There are 13 residues in the CDR3. CDR3 DNA: TGTGCCAGCTCACCACCGAAATCTTACGAGCAGTACTTC. Translated: CASSPPKSYEQYF. The whole variable domain, filled in from reference TRBV18 and TRBJ2-7, reads NAGVMQNPRHLVRRRGQEARLRCSPMKGHSHVYWYRQLPEEGLKFMVYLQKENIIDESGMPKERFSAEFPKEGPSILRIQQVVRGDSAAYFCASSPPKSYEQYFGPGTRLTVT.

V and J are TRBV20-1 and TRBJ1-2; tentatively, D is TRBD1 (5 bases). The V end lost 3 bases, the J end lost 4 bases, and 12 bases lay between the germline ends. The CDR3 runs 13 residues. Germline V gene data show CDR1 as DFQATT and CDR2 as SNEGSKA (reference sequence). CDR3 loop: CSASPGTVYGYTF. The CDR3 DNA reads TGCAGTGCTAGCCCCGGGACGGTCTATGGCTACACCTTC.

The gene calls are TRBV27 and TRBJ2-2; D uncertain. Trimming took 3 bases from V and 5 from J, leaving 4 bases between them. Germline CDR1 is MNHEY and CDR2 is SMNVEV (reference sequence). The CDR3 sequence is 12 residues long. In nucleotides, the CDR3 is TGTGCCAGCAGTTTTTTGACCGGGGAGCTGTTTTTT. It codes for CASSFLTGELFF.

This clonotype has at least ten counts. This chain joins TRBV5-1 and TRBJ2-1, with 10 bases aligning to TRBD2. CDR1 SGHRS and CDR2 YFSETQ come from the germline V gene. CDR3 size: 17 residues. After removal of 3 bases from V and 2 bases from J, the junction contained 8 bases not matched to a gene. The CDR3 here is CASSYDPGTSAYNEQFF. CDR3 nucleotide sequence: TGCGCCAGCAGCTATGACCCCGGGACTAGCGCCTACAATGAGCAGTTCTTC.

This clonotype was picked up a small number of times. This sequence joins TRBV20-1 and TRBJ2-7; D call uncertain. The V end lost 2 bases, the J end lost 4 bases, and 12 bases lay between the germline ends. The CDR3 runs to 13 residues. Germline values: CDR1 DFQATT, CDR2 SNEGSKA (reference sequence). The CDR3 loop reads CSARPDNLYEQYF. The CDR3 DNA reads as TGCAGTGCTAGACCCGACAACCTATACGAGCAGTACTTC.

This clonotype occurred a few times. The chain has TRBV4-1 and TRBJ2-7; D is undetermined. Germline V gene lookup returns CDR1 MGHRA and CDR2 YSYEKL. The CDR3 length is 13 residues. Trimming took 1 base from V and 5 from J, leaving 9 bases between them. The CDR3 DNA reads as TGCGCCAGCAGCCAAGTCATAGTGAACGAGCAGTACTTC. Residues: CASSQVIVNEQYF.

This clonotype was counted ten times or more. This chain connects TRBV5-1 to TRBJ1-1; 10 nucleotides agree with TRBD1. The V and J ends lost 4 bases and 0 bases, in that order; junction bases with no gene match: 9. The CDR3 is made up of 17 amino acids. In germline, CDR1 is SGHRS, CDR2 YFSETQ. The CDR3 nucleotides read TGCGCCAGCAGCACCCTCAGACAGGGGGCCATGAACACTGAAGCTTTCTTT. Translation: CASSTLRQGAMNTEAFF.

There are a few counts of this clonotype. The V call is TRBV4-1, the J call TRBJ1-4; D call uncertain. Germline assignment: CDR1 MGHRA and CDR2 YSYEKL. There are 14 residues in the CDR3. Trimming took off 0 bases at V and 3 bases at J, with 5 bases between the two ends. The CDR3 reads CASSQERANEKLFF. The DNA of the CDR3 is TGCGCCAGCAGCCAAGAGAGGGCTAATGAAAAACTGTTTTTT.

The chain combines TRBV20-1 with TRBJ2-7, with D uncertain. The V gene's germline CDR1 is DFQATT and CDR2 SNEGSKA (reference sequence). The CDR3 sequence is 12 residues long. Trimming left V 2 bases short and J 6 bases short, with 11 bases between. CDR3 loop: CSARKKASEQYF. The DNA of the CDR3 is TGCAGTGCTAGAAAAAAAGCCTCCGAGCAGTACTTC.

There are many counts of this clonotype. The chain joins TRBV28 to TRBJ2-4; maybe TRBD1 (6 bases). V lost 3 bases, J lost 6 bases, and 15 bases lay in between. CDR1 and CDR2 from the germline V gene are MDHEN and SYDVKM. The CDR3 sequence is 15 residues long. The CDR3 nucleotides read TGTGCCAGCAGTTTGAGCGGTAGCAGGGGAAACATTCAGTACTTC. Translation gives CASSLSGSRGNIQYF.

This clonotype was found many times. The genes are TRBV2 and TRBJ2-1; no firm D call. The CDR3 extends over 15 amino acids. Trimming removed 8 bases at V and 0 bases at J, with 14 bases between. Per germline, CDR1 SNHLY and CDR2 FYNNEI. CDR3 region: CASQTVSASYNEQFF. The CDR3 nucleotides are TGTGCCAGCCAAACGGTGAGCGCCTCCTACAATGAGCAGTTCTTC.

This clonotype was picked up a small number of times. The chain carries TRBV6-1 and TRBJ1-1, with 11 bases that match TRBD1. With V trimmed by 5 bases and J by 1 base, 3 bases remained unmatched. This CDR3 has 15 residues. Germline-derived CDR1 and CDR2 are MNHNS and SASEGT. CDR3 nucleotides: TGTGCCAGCAGTAAGGGACAGGGGGGGAACACTGAAGCTTTCTTT. As protein: CASSKGQGGNTEAFF.

V is TRBV29-1 and J is TRBJ2-1, with D unclear. This CDR3 region has 14 residues. CDR1 is SQVTM, CDR2 ANQGSEA, per germline. V was shortened by 2 bases and J by 7 bases, with 15 bases between the two germline ends. The CDR3 DNA follows: TGCAGCGTTGAAATCGCGCCTAGTAAAAATGAGCAGTTCTTC. It encodes CSVEIAPSKNEQFF.

Only a few counts were recorded for this clonotype. The V gene is TRBV20-1, the J gene TRBJ2-2, with 11 nucleotides matching TRBD2. This CDR3 is 17 amino acids long. Per the germline V gene, CDR1 is DFQATT and CDR2 is SNEGSKA (reference sequence). Losses at the gene ends were 6 bases for V and 4 bases for J; bases not matched to a gene: 13. CDR3 amino acids: CSANKLSGRAGTGELFF. The DNA of the CDR3 is TGCAGTGCAAACAAGCTTAGCGGGAGGGCGGGCACCGGGGAGCTGTTTTTT.

This clonotype was recorded at least ten times. The chain couples TRBV12-3 or TRBV12-4 to TRBJ2-1, with TRBD2 matching 7 bases. The length of the CDR3 is 15 residues. With 6 bases clipped from V and 4 bases from J, the junction kept 9 bases outside the gene matches. CDR3 in DNA: TGTGCCAGCAGAGAAGCGGGACTGTCTTACAATGAGCAGTTCTTC. Translated, it gives CASREAGLSYNEQFF.

This clonotype occurred many times. The chain uses TRBV20-1 and TRBJ2-1; 12 bases are a match to TRBD2. Germline V CDR1 and CDR2: DFQATT, SNEGSKA (reference sequence). V shed 0 bases, J shed 8 bases, and the junction held 8 bases outside the gene matches. This CDR3 spans 16 amino acids. This CDR3 is CSARDVQTSGSHEQFF. The CDR3, as DNA: TGCAGTGCTAGAGACGTTCAGACTAGCGGGAGCCATGAGCAGTTCTTC.

The chain links TRBV2 to TRBJ2-2; unclear D gene. Trimming took 0 bases from V and 5 from J, leaving 7 bases between them. Germline CDR1 reads SNHLY; CDR2 reads FYNNEI. The CDR3 is made up of 14 amino acids. CDR3 in DNA: TGTGCCAGCAGTGAAGCCACCAGGACCGGGGAGCTGTTTTTT. Residues: CASSEATRTGELFF. Full variable domain (missing parts from reference TRBV2 and TRBJ2-2): EPEVTQTPSHQVTQMGQEVILRCVPISNHLYFYWYRQILGQKVEFLVSFYNNEISEKSEIFDDQFSVERPDGSNFTLKIRSTKLEDSAMYFCASSEATRTGELFFGEGSRLTVL.

This clonotype was counted many times. The gene calls are TRBV11-2 and TRBJ1-1; D is undetermined. In germline, CDR1 is SGHAT, CDR2 FQNNGV. V shed 5 bases and J shed 4 bases, with 17 bases lying between them. This CDR3 region has 15 residues. CDR3 in amino acids: CASSLTIRGITEAFF. CDR3 sequence (DNA): TGTGCCAGCAGCCTCACTATCCGCGGAATCACTGAAGCTTTCTTT.

Only one count was recorded for this clonotype. The chain has TRBV7-2 and TRBJ1-1, with D possibly being TRBD1 (5 bases). Germline V gene sequence: CDR1 SGHTA, CDR2 FQGNSA. V was clipped by 0 bases and J by 5 bases, with 13 bases between them. The CDR3 sequence is 15 residues long. CDR3 coding DNA: TGTGCCAGCAGCTTAGCTACGGGGGGGGGGACTGAAGCTTTCTTT. It yields the protein CASSLATGGGTEAFF.

A note on this clonotype: This may arise from a read error, as a much more abundant clone is one base away. This chain links TRBV20-1 with TRBJ2-1, with TRBD2 identical over 10 bases. The J call could be wrong; TRBJ2-7 is a better fit for the DNA end. The CDR3 is 12 amino acids. In germline, CDR1 is DFQATT, CDR2 SNEGSKA (reference sequence). The CDR3 loop is CRVLAGVNEQYF. In DNA form, the CDR3 reads TGCAGGGTTCTAGCGGGAGTTAATGAGCAGTACTTC.

The rearrangement uses TRBV7-2 and TRBJ2-3, with TRBD1 as a possible D gene (6 bases). The CDR3 loop spans 16 amino acids. Germline V gene sequence: CDR1 SGHTA, CDR2 FQGNSA. Trimming shortened V by 4 bases and J by 0 bases, and 14 bases separated the two germline ends. DNA of the CDR3: TGTGCCAGCAGCTCGATCGGACAGTCGAGCACAGATACGCAGTATTTT. Translation gives CASSSIGQSSTDTQYF.

The chain joins TRBV20-1 to TRBJ2-3, with D possibly being TRBD2 (6 bases). Germline V gene sequence: CDR1 DFQATT, CDR2 SNEGSKA (reference sequence). There are 13 residues in the CDR3. V dropped 5 bases and J dropped 2 bases, with 11 bases sitting between them. CDR3 in DNA: TGCAGTGCTGTGGCGGACTACACAGATACGCAGTATTTT. It specifies CSAVADYTDTQYF.